Described below is a single T cell receptor beta chain sequence and its context. Its antigen is not identified. The time point: recipient sample about 28 days before transplant, after cytoreduction. The length of the CDR3 is 16 residues. J lost 5 bases, V lost 0 bases, and 5 bases had no gene match. From germline, CDR1 is MNHNY and CDR2 SVGAGI (reference sequence). The sample belongs to a study of T cell clonotyping in hematopoietic cell transplantation. Whole-study results and caveats: At the given depth, recipient repertoires were over 97% de novo clonotypes.

Assay used: immunoSEQ multiplex PCR; TCRdb lists only in-frame clones, some missing. Of 20,000 or so clones listed, roughly 90% are singletons. The sample here was peripheral blood mononuclear cells, taken before stem cell transplant. This chain uses TRBV6-6 with TRBJ2-5, with 11 nucleotides matching TRBD1. The sequence derives from a young man with biphenotypic leukemia. Some clones in this sample may be carry-over from other donors' samples. The CDR3 DNA reads TGTGCCAGCAGTTACTCGGGGGACAGGGGGAGGGAGACCCAGTACTTC. Protein sequence: CASSYSGDRGRETQYF.